The text below deals with one T cell receptor (beta chain). The target antigen is unknown. These data originate in a study of CXCR3-negative and CXCR3-positive naive CD8 T cells. This CDR3 contains 12 residues. Germline values: CDR1 SGHTA, CDR2 FQGNSA. Cells that were CD45RO-CCR7+CD27+CD95- constituted naive CD8+ T cells. Study results and limitations: CXCR3 expression dropped partially after cryopreservation, and most assays relied on fresh PBMCs. Memory CD8+ cells showed much lower diversity, while both naive subsets displayed comparably high diversity.

The authors made the TRB cDNA libraries by 5' RACE using UMI labels. TCRdb reworked the 5' RACE reads into one entry per CDR3 protein, no DNA. The repertoire shows roughly 71,000 distinct CDR3 sequences; the top ten hold approximately 1.5%. The sequence came from a human donor in good health. Some clones in this sample may be carry-over from other donors' samples. The sequenced sample was naive CXCR3- CD8+ T cells from blood. The subset: CD45RO-CCR7+CD27+CD95- naive CD8+ T cells lacking CXCR3 (TNR3-). The chain uses TRBV7-2 and TRBJ1-1. The CDR3 region is CASSLMSTEAFF.